Listed below are T cell receptor beta chains from one sample, sequenced in a study of T cell responses to AZD1222 COVID-19 vaccine. Method: immunoSEQ multiplex PCR; TCRdb's copy keeps in-frame clones and lacks some. The table lists about 180,000 clones, around 93% of them singletons. The specimen was peripheral blood, collected 28 days after the second dose of the MenACWY control vaccine. The receptors were gathered from an adult who received the MenACWY meningococcal vaccine as a control. The CDR3 runs from the conserved cysteine through the conserved F or W. A D gene is named only where the DNA matches it firmly. Clone sizes are given selectively: once, few, many, or a class where the clone is expanded.

clone_size	v_call	j_call	d_call	cdr3_nt	cdr3_aa
-	TRBV7-2	TRBJ1-4	TRBD1	TGTGCCAGCAGCGTAGGGGGCTTAGCTAATGAAAAACTGTTTTTT	CASSVGGLANEKLFF
-	TRBV5-5	TRBJ1-1	-	TGTGCCAGCAGGCCCGCAGGGAACACTGAAGCTTTCTTT	CASRPAGNTEAFF
-	TRBV5-5	TRBJ1-1	-	TGTGCCAGCAGCGGTCCGGGGCGCCCTGAAGCTTTCTTT	CASSGPGRPEAFF
-	TRBV30	TRBJ1-4	TRBD1	TGTGCCTGGAGTCCCCAACAGGGGAGGGGAGAAAAACTGTTTTTT	CAWSPQQGRGEKLFF
-	TRBV12-3/TRBV12-4	TRBJ2-2	-	TGTGCCAGCCGTCGGGGGCTCGCCGGGGAGCTGTTTTTT	CASRRGLAGELFF
-	TRBV29-1	TRBJ2-3	TRBD2	TGCAGCGCCATGCGGACTAGGAGCACAGATACGCAGTATTTT	CSAMRTRSTDTQYF
-	TRBV28	TRBJ2-1	TRBD2	TGTGCCAGCAGTTTACAGCTAGCGGGGCGCAATGAGCAGTTCTTC	CASSLQLAGRNEQFF
-	TRBV2	TRBJ2-6	-	TGTGCCAGCAGTGAGAGGTCTGGGGCCAACGTCCTGACTTTC	CASSERSGANVLTF
-	TRBV7-2	TRBJ2-3	-	TGTGCCAGCAGCTTACTCAGGTCCACAGATACGCAGTATTTT	CASSLLRSTDTQYF
once	TRBV6-2/TRBV6-3	TRBJ1-2	-	TGTGCCAGCAGCCCGGCCGTCTTGGGCGGCTACACCTTC	CASSPAVLGGYTF
-	TRBV12-3/TRBV12-4	TRBJ2-2	-	TGTGCCAGCAGTTTAGTAGTGTCCGGGGAGCTGTTTTTT	CASSLVVSGELFF
-	TRBV2	TRBJ1-2	TRBD1	TGTGCCAGCCTTGGACAGGGGGCGTCGTACTATGGCTACACCTTC	CASLGQGASYYGYTF
-	TRBV5-1	TRBJ2-5	-	TGCGCCAGCAGCTTGGGGCCTACTGGGGAGACCCAGTACTTC	CASSLGPTGETQYF
-	TRBV9	TRBJ1-3	-	TGTGCCAGCAGCGCCTCGGGAGCCCCCTCTGGAAACACCATATATTTT	CASSASGAPSGNTIYF
-	TRBV19	TRBJ1-1	-	TGTGCCAGTCGGGGAAAGGATGAAGCTTTCTTT	CASRGKDEAFF
-	TRBV5-5	TRBJ2-7	TRBD1	TGTGCCAGCAGCTACCGGGACAGGGGACGATACGAGCAGTACTTC	CASSYRDRGRYEQYF
-	TRBV28	TRBJ2-7	-	TGTGCCAGCAGTTCCTCCGGGACGGGAACCTACGAGCAGTACTTC	CASSSSGTGTYEQYF
-	TRBV7-2	TRBJ2-3	TRBD2	TGTGCCAGCAGCTTAGGCTTCCAGCGGGGGATCACAGATACGCAGTATTTT	CASSLGFQRGITDTQYF
-	TRBV6-5	TRBJ1-2	TRBD1	TGTGCCAGCAGCCGGACAGGGAGAAACTATGGCTACACCTTC	CASSRTGRNYGYTF
-	TRBV18	TRBJ1-1	-	TGTGCCAGCTCACCCGGACTCCTGAACACTGAAGCTTTCTTT	CASSPGLLNTEAFF
-	TRBV28	TRBJ1-1	-	TGTGCCGCTACCCGATTGAACACTGAAGCTTTCTTT	CAATRLNTEAFF
-	TRBV19	TRBJ1-1	TRBD1	TGTGCCAGTAGTTTACCAGGGGGGGCGAACACTGAAGCTTTCTTT	CASSLPGGANTEAFF
-	TRBV6-2/TRBV6-3	TRBJ2-7	TRBD2	TGTGCCAGCAGTACGGTAGCGGGTGGCTCCTACGAGCAGTACTTC	CASSTVAGGSYEQYF
-	TRBV30	TRBJ2-4	-	TGTGCCTGGAGTGTACCCTGGGCAGATGTAGCCAAAAACATTCAGTACTTC	CAWSVPWADVAKNIQYF
-	TRBV7-9	TRBJ2-5	-	TGTGCCAGCAGCCGGGACCAACGAACAGAGACCCAGTACTTC	CASSRDQRTETQYF
-	TRBV2	TRBJ1-1	-	TGTGCCGGGGTTTCGAGGAGAGGCACTGAAGCTTTCTTT	CAGVSRRGTEAFF
-	TRBV5-4	TRBJ1-2	-	TGTGCCAGCAGCTTGCCCGCTCAGGGCTATGGCTACACCTTC	CASSLPAQGYGYTF
-	TRBV19	TRBJ2-1	-	TGTGCCAGTAGTATTGGACAGCTAAATGAGCAGTTCTTC	CASSIGQLNEQFF
-	TRBV5-1	TRBJ2-3	-	TGCGCCAGCAGCGCTGACTCGTCGGCAGATACGCAGTATTTT	CASSADSSADTQYF
-	TRBV27	TRBJ1-2	TRBD1	TGTGCCAGCAGATCGAAGTCCTGGACAGGGCGCTCTTATGGCTACACCTTC	CASRSKSWTGRSYGYTF
-	TRBV6-5	TRBJ2-1	-	TGTGCCAGCAGTCAGTTGCCAGTACCGGGTGAGCAGTTCTTC	CASSQLPVPGEQFF
-	TRBV27	TRBJ1-2	-	TGTGCCAGCAGTCACCAGCCTAACTATGGCTACACCTTC	CASSHQPNYGYTF
-	TRBV12-2	TRBJ2-7	-	TGTGCAAGTCGCTTAGGGTGTGACGCGGGGAGCTCCTACGAGCAGTACTTC	CASRLGCDAGSSYEQYF
-	TRBV6-6	TRBJ1-1	-	TGTGCCAGCAGTTTCCTATCCCGGAGACCTGAAGCTTTCTTT	CASSFLSRRPEAFF
-	TRBV11-1	TRBJ1-5	-	TGTGCCAGCAGCTCCTGGGGTTTCGGCAATCAGCCCCAGCATTTT	CASSSWGFGNQPQHF
-	TRBV7-2	TRBJ2-5	TRBD2	TGTGCCAGCAGCTTAGCCAGACTAGCGTCGGGGGAGACCCAGTACTTC	CASSLARLASGETQYF
-	TRBV7-9	TRBJ1-2	-	TGTGCCAGCAGCTCCGACGATAACTATGGCTACACCTTC	CASSSDDNYGYTF
once	TRBV19	TRBJ1-1	-	TGTGCCAGTAGTTCATCGGGTCCTAGAGAGAACACTGAAGCTTTCTTT	CASSSSGPRENTEAFF
-	TRBV18	TRBJ1-2	-	TGTGCCAGCTCACGACGAAACCATGGGTCTTCCTATAGTTCCGGCTACACCTTC	CASSRRNHGSSYSSGYTF
-	TRBV19	TRBJ1-3	-	TGTGCCAGTAGGACGGGAGGCACCATATATTTT	CASRTGGTIYF
once	TRBV3-1/TRBV3-2	TRBJ2-7	-	TGTGCCAGCAGGCCTGCGGGCCCTGGGGAGCAGTACTTC	CASRPAGPGEQYF
-	TRBV27	TRBJ1-2	TRBD1	TGTGCCAGCAGTTTCGGACAGGGTGGCTACACCTTC	CASSFGQGGYTF
-	TRBV29-1	TRBJ1-3	-	TGCAGCGTTCTCGTGGGGGCAGGAAACACCATATATTTT	CSVLVGAGNTIYF
-	TRBV7-2	TRBJ1-5	-	TGTGCCAGCAGCCAAGGGGCCGTCCTTCAGCCCCAGCATTTT	CASSQGAVLQPQHF
medium-sized	TRBV5-1	TRBJ2-5	TRBD2	TGCGCCAGCCGGAGCGGGGGCCCCGAGACCCAGTACTTC	CASRSGGPETQYF
-	TRBV28	TRBJ2-3	-	TGTGCCAGCACGGCAGAGGCGGCTAACACAGATACGCAGTATTTT	CASTAEAANTDTQYF
-	TRBV3-1/TRBV3-2	TRBJ1-2	TRBD1	TGTGCCAGCAGACAGGGGATGGCTAACTATGGCTACACCTTC	CASRQGMANYGYTF
-	TRBV12-3/TRBV12-4	TRBJ1-2	-	TGTGCCAGCAGTAGACAGGTCTATGGCTACACCTTC	CASSRQVYGYTF
-	TRBV14	TRBJ2-1	-	TGTGCCAGCAGCCCTTATCCGGGGACAGAGCAGTTCTTC	CASSPYPGTEQFF
-	TRBV7-2	TRBJ2-4	-	TGTGCCAGCAGCTTAATGTTGATCGCCAAAAACATTCAGTACTTC	CASSLMLIAKNIQYF
-	TRBV10-3	TRBJ1-5	-	TGTGCCATCAGTGAGGGGGGTAGCAATCAGCCCCAGCATTTT	CAISEGGSNQPQHF
-	TRBV4-3	TRBJ1-6	-	TGCGCCAGCAGCCAAGATAACCGCCGCTTCTATAATTCACCCCTCCACTTT	CASSQDNRRFYNSPLHF
-	TRBV6-5	TRBJ2-7	TRBD2	TGTGCCAGCAGTTCCACTAGCGTAGCCTACGAGCAGTACTTC	CASSSTSVAYEQYF
-	TRBV4-2	TRBJ1-3	-	TGTGCCAGCAGCCAAGATCTAGAGGGTTCTGGAAACACCATATATTTT	CASSQDLEGSGNTIYF